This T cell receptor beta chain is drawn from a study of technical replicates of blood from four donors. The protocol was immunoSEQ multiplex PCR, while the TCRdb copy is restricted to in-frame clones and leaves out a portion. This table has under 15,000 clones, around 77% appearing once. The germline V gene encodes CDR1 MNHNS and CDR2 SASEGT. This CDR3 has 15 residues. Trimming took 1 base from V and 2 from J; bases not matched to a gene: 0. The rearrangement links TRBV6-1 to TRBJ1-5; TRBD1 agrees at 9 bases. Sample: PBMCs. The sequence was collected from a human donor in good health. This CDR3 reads CASSEGTGGNQPQHF. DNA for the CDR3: TGTGCCAGCAGTGAAGGGACAGGGGGCAATCAGCCCCAGCATTTT.